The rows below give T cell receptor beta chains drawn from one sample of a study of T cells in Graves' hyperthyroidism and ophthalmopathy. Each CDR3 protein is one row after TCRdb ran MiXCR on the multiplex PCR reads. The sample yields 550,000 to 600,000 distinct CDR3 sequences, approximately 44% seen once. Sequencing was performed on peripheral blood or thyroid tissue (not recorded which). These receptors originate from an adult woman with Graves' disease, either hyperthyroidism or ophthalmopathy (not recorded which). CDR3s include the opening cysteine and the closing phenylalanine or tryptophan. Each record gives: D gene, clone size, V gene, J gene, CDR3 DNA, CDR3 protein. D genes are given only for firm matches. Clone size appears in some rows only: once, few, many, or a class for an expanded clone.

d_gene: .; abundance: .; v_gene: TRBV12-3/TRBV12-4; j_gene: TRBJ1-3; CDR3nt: TGTGCCAGCAGTTACGGGCAGGAGTTT; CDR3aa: CASSYGQEF
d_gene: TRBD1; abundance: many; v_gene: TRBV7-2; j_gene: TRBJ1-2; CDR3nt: TGTGCCAGCAGCACCGGGACAGGGCGTCAGACTGGCTACACCTTC; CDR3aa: CASSTGTGRQTGYTF
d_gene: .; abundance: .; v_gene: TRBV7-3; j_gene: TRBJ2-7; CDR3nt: TGTGCCAGCAGCAACGGGAACGAGCAGTACTTC; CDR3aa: CASSNGNEQYF
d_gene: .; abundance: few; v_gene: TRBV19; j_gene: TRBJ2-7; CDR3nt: TGTGCCAGCAGACAGGGAGGGGTCTACGAGCAGTACTTC; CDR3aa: CASRQGGVYEQYF
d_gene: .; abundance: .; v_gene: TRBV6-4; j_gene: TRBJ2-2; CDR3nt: TGTGCCAGCAGCCCCGGGAGTAGCACCGGGGAGCTGTTTTTT; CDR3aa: CASSPGSSTGELFF
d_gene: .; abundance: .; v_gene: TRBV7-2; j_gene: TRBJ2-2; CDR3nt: TGTGCCAGCAGCTTATTACTAGCGGAGCTGTTTTTT; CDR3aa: CASSLLLAELFF
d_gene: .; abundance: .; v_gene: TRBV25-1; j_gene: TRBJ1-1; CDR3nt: TGTGCTAGAGAACGATGGGAAACTGAAGCTTTCTTT; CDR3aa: CARERWETEAFF
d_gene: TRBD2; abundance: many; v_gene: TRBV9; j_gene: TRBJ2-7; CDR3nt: TGTGCCAGCAGCGTAGGTGGCGGGAGAGGGAACGAGCAGTACTTC; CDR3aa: CASSVGGGRGNEQYF
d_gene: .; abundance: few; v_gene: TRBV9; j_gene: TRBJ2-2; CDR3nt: TGTGCCAGCAGCCCGAGGCTGGGGAGACAGTTCATCAACACCGGGGAGCTGTTTTTT; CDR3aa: CASSPRLGRQFINTGELFF
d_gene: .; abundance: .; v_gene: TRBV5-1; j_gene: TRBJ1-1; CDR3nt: TGCGCCAGCAGCGCGTGGGGCACAGTTCGAGCTTTCTTT; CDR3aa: CASSAWGTVRAFF
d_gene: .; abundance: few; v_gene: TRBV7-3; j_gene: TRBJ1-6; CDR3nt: TGTGCCAGCAGCTTAGGGAGTGGCTATAATTCACCCCTCCACTTT; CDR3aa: CASSLGSGYNSPLHF
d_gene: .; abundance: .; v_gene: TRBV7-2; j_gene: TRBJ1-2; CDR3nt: TGTGCCAGCAGCTTAGAGGAGATACGCTATGGCTACACCTTC; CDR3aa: CASSLEEIRYGYTF
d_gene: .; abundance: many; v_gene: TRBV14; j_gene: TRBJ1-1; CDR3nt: TGTGCCAGCAGCCAAGAGGGCGGGAAGACTGAAGCTTTCTTT; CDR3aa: CASSQEGGKTEAFF
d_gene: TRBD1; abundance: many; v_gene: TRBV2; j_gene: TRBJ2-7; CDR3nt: TGTGCCAGCAAGACACTGTGGACAGGGGAAAACGAGCAGTACTTC; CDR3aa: CASKTLWTGENEQYF
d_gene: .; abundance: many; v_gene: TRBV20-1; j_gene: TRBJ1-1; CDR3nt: TGCAGTGCGGATGGAGAGACGGGGGTCACTGAAGCTTTCTTT; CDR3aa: CSADGETGVTEAFF
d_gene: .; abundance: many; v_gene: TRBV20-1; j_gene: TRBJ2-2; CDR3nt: TGCAGTGCTAGAAGTAGTCGGCTCGGAGGGACCGGGGAGCTGTTTTTT; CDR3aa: CSARSSRLGGTGELFF
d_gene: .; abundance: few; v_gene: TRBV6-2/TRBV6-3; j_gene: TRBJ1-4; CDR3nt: TGTGCCAGCAGTTACCTAGATCGGGGAGGAGAAAAACTGTTTTTT; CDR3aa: CASSYLDRGGEKLFF
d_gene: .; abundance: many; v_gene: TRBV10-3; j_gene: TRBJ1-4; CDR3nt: TGTGCCATCAGTGATGAGGGTTCTAATGAAAAACTGTTTTTT; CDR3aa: CAISDEGSNEKLFF
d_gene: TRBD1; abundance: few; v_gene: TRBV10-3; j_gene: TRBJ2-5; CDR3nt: TGTGCCATCAGTATACAGGGGGGCCAAGAGACCCAGTACTTC; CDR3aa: CAISIQGGQETQYF
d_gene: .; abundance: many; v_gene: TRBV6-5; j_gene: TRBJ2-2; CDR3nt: TGTGCCAGCAGTTACGTCAGTAACACCGGGGAGCTGTTTTTT; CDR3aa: CASSYVSNTGELFF
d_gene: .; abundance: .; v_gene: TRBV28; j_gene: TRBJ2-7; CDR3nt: TGTGCCAGCAGTTTTCCTGCGAAAACCTACGAGCAGTACTTC; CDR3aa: CASSFPAKTYEQYF
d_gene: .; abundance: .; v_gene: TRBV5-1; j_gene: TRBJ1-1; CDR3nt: TGCGCCAGCAGCTTTCGCGGGAGTTACGCGGACACTGAAGCTTTCTTT; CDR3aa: CASSFRGSYADTEAFF
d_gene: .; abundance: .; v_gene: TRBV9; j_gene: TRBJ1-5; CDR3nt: TGTGCCAGCAGCGTAACAGGGAGGGTCAATCAGCCCCAGCATTTT; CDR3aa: CASSVTGRVNQPQHF
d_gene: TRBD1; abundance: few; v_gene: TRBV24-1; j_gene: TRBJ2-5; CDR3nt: TGTGCCACCAGTCGAGGGGGCGCGGAGACCCAGTACTTC; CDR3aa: CATSRGGAETQYF
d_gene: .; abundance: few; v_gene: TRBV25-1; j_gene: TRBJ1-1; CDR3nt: TGTGCCAGCAGACAAATAGGACAATACACTGAAGCTTTCTTT; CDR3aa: CASRQIGQYTEAFF
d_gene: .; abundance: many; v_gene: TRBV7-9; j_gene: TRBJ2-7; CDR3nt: TGTGCCAGCAGCCCGAGGACAGCCTTCCTTTACGAGCAGTACTTC; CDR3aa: CASSPRTAFLYEQYF
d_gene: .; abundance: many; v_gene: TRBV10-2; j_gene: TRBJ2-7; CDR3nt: TGCGCCAGCAGTGAGGGCAGGGTCTTCGAAGAGCAGTACTTC; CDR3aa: CASSEGRVFEEQYF
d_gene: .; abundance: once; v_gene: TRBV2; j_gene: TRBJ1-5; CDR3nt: TGTGCCACCCGGCCCGATAACTACGAGCATTTT; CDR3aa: CATRPDNYEHF
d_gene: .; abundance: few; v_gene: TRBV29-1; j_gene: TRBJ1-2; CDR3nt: TGCAGCGTTGGGGCAGGGTGGGGCTACACCTTC; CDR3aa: CSVGAGWGYTF
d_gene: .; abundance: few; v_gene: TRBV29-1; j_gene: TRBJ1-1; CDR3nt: TGCAGCGTTTCGCCCCTCCCTAACACTGAAGCTTTCTTT; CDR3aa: CSVSPLPNTEAFF
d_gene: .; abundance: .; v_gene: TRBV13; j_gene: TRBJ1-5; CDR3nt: TGTGCCAGCAGCCCTGGGGACACGGAGCAGCCTCAGCATTTT; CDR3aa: CASSPGDTEQPQHF
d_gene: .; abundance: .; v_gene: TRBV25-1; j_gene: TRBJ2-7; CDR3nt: TGTGCCAGCAATAAGAGGGGGGTCCACGAGCAGTACTTC; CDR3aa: CASNKRGVHEQYF
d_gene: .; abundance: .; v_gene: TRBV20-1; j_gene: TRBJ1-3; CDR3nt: TGCAGTGCTAGGCCCACTGGAAACACCATATATTTT; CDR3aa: CSARPTGNTIYF
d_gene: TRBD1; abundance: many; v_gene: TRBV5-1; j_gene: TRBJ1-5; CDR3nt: TGCGCCAGCCGGGACAGGGACTTCGATCAGCCCCAGCATTTT; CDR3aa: CASRDRDFDQPQHF
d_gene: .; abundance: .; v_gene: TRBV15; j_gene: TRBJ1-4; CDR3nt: TGTGCCACCAGCAGAGTTGGTCTGACCGAAAAACTGTTTTTT; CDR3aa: CATSRVGLTEKLFF
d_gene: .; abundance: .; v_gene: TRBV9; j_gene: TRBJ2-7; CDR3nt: TGTGCCAGCAGCGTAGGTGGGGTCCCCTACGAGCAGTACTTC; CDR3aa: CASSVGGVPYEQYF
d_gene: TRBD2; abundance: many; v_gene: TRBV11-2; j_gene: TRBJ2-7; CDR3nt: TGTGCCAGCAGCTGGGGACTAGCGGGAATCTACGAGCAGTACTTC; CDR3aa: CASSWGLAGIYEQYF
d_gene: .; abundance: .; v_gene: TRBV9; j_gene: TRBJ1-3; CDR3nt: TGTGCCAGCAGCCACCTAGGCGGGGCTGGCGGAAACACCATATATTTT; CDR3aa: CASSHLGGAGGNTIYF
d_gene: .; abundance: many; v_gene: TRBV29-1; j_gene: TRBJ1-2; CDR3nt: TGCAGCGTCCAGAACCGTCCGACTAACTATGGCTACACCTTC; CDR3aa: CSVQNRPTNYGYTF
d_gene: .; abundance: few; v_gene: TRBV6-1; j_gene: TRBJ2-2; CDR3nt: TGTGCCAGCGGGACTCGTATGGTCGCGAACACCGGGGAGCTGTTTTTT; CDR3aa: CASGTRMVANTGELFF
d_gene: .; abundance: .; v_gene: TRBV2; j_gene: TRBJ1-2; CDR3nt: TGTGCCAGCAGACCAATCAAAGCGGGAGCAGGGAACGTCTATGGTTACACCTTC; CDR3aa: CASRPIKAGAGNVYGYTF